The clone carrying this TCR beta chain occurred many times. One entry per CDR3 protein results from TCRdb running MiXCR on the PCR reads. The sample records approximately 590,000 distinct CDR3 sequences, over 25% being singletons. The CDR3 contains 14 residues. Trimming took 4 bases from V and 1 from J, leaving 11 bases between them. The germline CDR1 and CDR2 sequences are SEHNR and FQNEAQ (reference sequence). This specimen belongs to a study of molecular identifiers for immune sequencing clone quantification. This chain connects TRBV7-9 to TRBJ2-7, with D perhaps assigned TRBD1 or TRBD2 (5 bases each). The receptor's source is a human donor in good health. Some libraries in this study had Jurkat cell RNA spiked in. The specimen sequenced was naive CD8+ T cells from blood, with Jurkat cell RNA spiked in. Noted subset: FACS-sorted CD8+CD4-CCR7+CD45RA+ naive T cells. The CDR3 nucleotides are TGTGCCAGCAGCTATGGGGGAGCATCCTACGAGCAGTACTTC. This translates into CASSYGGASYEQYF.